The rows below give T cell receptor beta chains drawn from one sample of a study of T-cell reconstitution after alpha-beta-depleted transplantation in children. TCRdb reanalysed the PCR reads using MiXCR and keeps one entry per CDR3 protein. The table records 200,000 to 250,000 distinct CDR3 sequences, 9.5% to 13% of them present only once. This specimen consisted of PBMCs, obtained before TCRalphabeta/CD19-depleted stem cell transplant. These receptors were obtained from a child less than two years old with acute myeloid leukemia, due to receive a stem cell transplant. Both conserved end residues are part of each CDR3. The D gene is left open where the match is weak.

D | J | V | CDR3
. | TRBJ2-6 | TRBV27 | CASRLGSVSGANVLTF
. | TRBJ1-3 | TRBV11-2 | CASSLEGSLGSGNTIYF
. | TRBJ2-1 | TRBV2 | CASSGRTAHSYNEQFF
TRBD1 | TRBJ2-2 | TRBV6-4 | CASSEESWGQKGGELFF
. | TRBJ2-7 | TRBV14 | CASSPSEWGEQYF
. | TRBJ2-2 | TRBV20-1 | CSVPGPSDTGELFF
. | TRBJ2-1 | TRBV6-5 | CASSFREWSYNEQFF
. | TRBJ1-1 | TRBV10-3 | CAISSIMNTEAFF
. | TRBJ2-1 | TRBV10-2 | CASSARSGASYNEQFF
. | TRBJ2-7 | TRBV9 | CASSVVDLPNEQYF
TRBD1 | TRBJ2-5 | TRBV20-1 | CSASPDREQETQYF
. | TRBJ2-3 | TRBV28 | CASSGSLIDTQYF
TRBD2 | TRBJ2-5 | TRBV5-1 | CASSLRASGGVETQYF
. | TRBJ2-3 | TRBV5-1 | CASSLYGVPADTQYF
TRBD1 | TRBJ2-2 | TRBV5-1 | CASSKGQSTGELFF
. | TRBJ2-5 | TRBV12-3/TRBV12-4 | CASSLYRGGETQYF
. | TRBJ2-2 | TRBV30 | CAWSSAPRTGELFF
. | TRBJ1-5 | TRBV20-1 | CSARWGTGPQPQHF
. | TRBJ2-2 | TRBV3-2 | CASSQVATSGSSRELFF
TRBD2 | TRBJ2-4 | TRBV20-1 | CSASGGLLGNIQYF
TRBD1 | TRBJ1-4 | TRBV3-1 | CASSSWDSNEKLFF
TRBD1 | TRBJ1-2 | TRBV28 | CASSTGGEPGYTF
TRBD2 | TRBJ2-2 | TRBV5-1 | CASSLGAGVLAGELFF
TRBD1 | TRBJ1-2 | TRBV3-1 | CASNPGTGFHYGYTF
TRBD2 | TRBJ2-5 | TRBV7-9 | CASSPVGGAEETQYF
TRBD1 | TRBJ2-2 | TRBV29-1 | CSVEGRGRTGELFF
TRBD2 | TRBJ2-1 | TRBV20-1 | CSARVPSGLNEQFF
TRBD2 | TRBJ2-3 | TRBV5-4 | CASSLGLAGGLKDTQYF
. | TRBJ2-3 | TRBV6-6 | CASGTYGGGSTDTQYF
. | TRBJ2-3 | TRBV6-1 | CASQGSHTDTQYF
TRBD2 | TRBJ2-7 | TRBV30 | CAWSVLGTRGEQYF
TRBD2 | TRBJ2-7 | TRBV20-1 | CSAYSGSSYEQYF
TRBD2 | TRBJ2-5 | TRBV9 | CASSIAGLYQETQYF
. | TRBJ2-1 | TRBV11-2 | CASSLGSSEQFF
TRBD1 | TRBJ2-7 | TRBV12-3/TRBV12-4 | CASSARDRGGFEQYF
. | TRBJ1-3 | TRBV5-1 | CASSENPGSGNTIYF
TRBD2 | TRBJ2-1 | TRBV10-3 | CAISFLAGALDEQFF
. | TRBJ2-2 | TRBV20-1 | CSAPDSRNTGELFF
. | TRBJ2-3 | TRBV7-1 | CASTSRPGRDTQYF
. | TRBJ1-1 | TRBV7-9 | CASSLAWNTEAFF
. | TRBJ2-5 | TRBV20-1 | CSARDTTGETQYF
. | TRBJ1-1 | TRBV18 | CASSPLRDKEGTEAFF
TRBD1 | TRBJ2-2 | TRBV7-3 | CASSLQGSIGTGELFF
. | TRBJ2-7 | TRBV6-1 | CASSEALGVMIYEQYF
. | TRBJ2-1 | TRBV12-3/TRBV12-4 | CASSFGIGGPGYNEQFF
. | TRBJ1-2 | TRBV12-3/TRBV12-4 | CASTSEIYGYTF
. | TRBJ1-3 | TRBV18 | CASPPLGTAGSTIYF
TRBD1 | TRBJ2-1 | TRBV18 | CASSRTGPTGGRHEQFF
. | TRBJ2-5 | TRBV20-1 | CSAWSRGQLFSETQYF
. | TRBJ2-3 | TRBV15 | CATSTPGNTQYF
. | TRBJ1-1 | TRBV6-6 | CASSSDKNTEAFF
. | TRBJ2-1 | TRBV29-1 | CSVELRSSSYNEQFF
TRBD1 | TRBJ1-2 | TRBV6-2/TRBV6-3 | CASRRDSYNYGYTF
TRBD1 | TRBJ1-6 | TRBV20-1 | CSARKEDRRNSPLHF
. | TRBJ2-2 | TRBV5-1 | CASSLSTANTGELFF
TRBD2 | TRBJ2-2 | TRBV4-2 | CASSQDLASGMNTGELFF
. | TRBJ2-3 | TRBV7-6 | CASSLSTGLRDTQYF
. | TRBJ2-5 | TRBV6-2/TRBV6-3 | CASTYRPLGTQYF